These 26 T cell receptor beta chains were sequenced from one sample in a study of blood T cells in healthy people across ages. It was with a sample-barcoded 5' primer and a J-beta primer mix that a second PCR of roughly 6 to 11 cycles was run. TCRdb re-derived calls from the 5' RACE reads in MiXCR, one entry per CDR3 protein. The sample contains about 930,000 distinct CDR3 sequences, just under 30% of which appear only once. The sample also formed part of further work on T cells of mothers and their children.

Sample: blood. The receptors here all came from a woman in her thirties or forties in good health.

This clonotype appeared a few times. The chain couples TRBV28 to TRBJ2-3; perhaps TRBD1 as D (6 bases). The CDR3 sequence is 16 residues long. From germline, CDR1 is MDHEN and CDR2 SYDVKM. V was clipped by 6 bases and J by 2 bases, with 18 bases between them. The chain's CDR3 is CASRGRVRTDTDTQYF. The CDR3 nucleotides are TGTGCCAGCAGGGGCCGAGTCCGGACAGACACAGATACGCAGTATTTT.

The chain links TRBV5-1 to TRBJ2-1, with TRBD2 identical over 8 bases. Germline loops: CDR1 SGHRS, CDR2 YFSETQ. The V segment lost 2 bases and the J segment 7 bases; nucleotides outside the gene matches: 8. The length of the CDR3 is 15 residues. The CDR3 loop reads CASSLVAGRDNEQFF. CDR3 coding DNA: TGCGCCAGCAGCTTAGTAGCGGGGAGAGATAATGAGCAGTTCTTC. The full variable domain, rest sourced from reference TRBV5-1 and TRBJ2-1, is KAGVTQTPRYLIKTRGQQVTLSCSPISGHRSVSWYQQTPGQGLQFLFEYFSETQRNKGNFPGRFSGRQFSNSRSEMNVSTLELGDSALYLCASSLVAGRDNEQFFGPGTRLTVL.

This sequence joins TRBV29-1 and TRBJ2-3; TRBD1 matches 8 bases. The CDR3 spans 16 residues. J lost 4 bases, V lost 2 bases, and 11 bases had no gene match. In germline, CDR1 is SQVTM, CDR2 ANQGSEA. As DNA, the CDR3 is TGCAGCGTTGAACAGGGGGCGTCGCTCCCCTCAGATACGCAGTATTTT. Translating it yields CSVEQGASLPSDTQYF.

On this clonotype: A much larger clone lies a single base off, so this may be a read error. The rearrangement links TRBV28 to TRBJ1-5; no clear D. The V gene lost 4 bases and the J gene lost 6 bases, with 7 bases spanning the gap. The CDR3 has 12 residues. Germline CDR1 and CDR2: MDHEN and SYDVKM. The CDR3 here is CASSYVSQPQHF. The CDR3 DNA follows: TGTGCCAGCAGTTATGTAAGTCAGCCCCAGCATTTT.

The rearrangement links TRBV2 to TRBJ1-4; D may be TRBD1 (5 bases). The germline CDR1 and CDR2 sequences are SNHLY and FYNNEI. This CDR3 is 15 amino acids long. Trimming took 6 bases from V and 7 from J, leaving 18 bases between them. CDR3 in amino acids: CASSPRTGGSEKLFF. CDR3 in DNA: TGTGCCAGCAGCCCCCGCACAGGTGGTAGTGAAAAACTGTTTTTT.

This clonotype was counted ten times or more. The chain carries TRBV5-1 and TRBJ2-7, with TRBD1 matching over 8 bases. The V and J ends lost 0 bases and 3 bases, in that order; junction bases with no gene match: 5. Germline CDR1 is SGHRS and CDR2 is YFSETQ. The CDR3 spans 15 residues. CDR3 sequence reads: CASSLATGGNYEQYF. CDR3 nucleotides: TGCGCCAGCAGCTTGGCTACAGGGGGGAACTACGAGCAGTACTTC.

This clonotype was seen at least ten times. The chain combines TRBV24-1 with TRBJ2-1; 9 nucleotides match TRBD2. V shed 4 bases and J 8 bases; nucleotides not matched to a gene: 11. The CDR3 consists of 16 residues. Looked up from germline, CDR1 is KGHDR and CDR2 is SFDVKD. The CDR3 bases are TGTGCCACCAGTGACGTTACCGGGACTAGCCGCGATGAGCAGTTCTTC. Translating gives CATSDVTGTSRDEQFF.

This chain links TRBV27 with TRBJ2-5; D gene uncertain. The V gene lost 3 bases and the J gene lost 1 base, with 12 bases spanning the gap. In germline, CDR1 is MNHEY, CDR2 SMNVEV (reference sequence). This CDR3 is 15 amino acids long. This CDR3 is CASSFLGSSQETQYF. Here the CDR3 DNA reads TGTGCCAGCAGTTTTCTGGGGTCAAGCCAAGAGACCCAGTACTTC.

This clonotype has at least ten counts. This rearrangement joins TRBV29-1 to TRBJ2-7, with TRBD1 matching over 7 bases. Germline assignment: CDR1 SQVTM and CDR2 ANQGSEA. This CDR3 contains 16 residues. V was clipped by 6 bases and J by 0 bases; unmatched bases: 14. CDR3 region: CSVTSRVGQASYEQYF. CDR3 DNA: TGCAGCGTCACCTCTCGGGTAGGACAGGCCTCCTACGAGCAGTACTTC.

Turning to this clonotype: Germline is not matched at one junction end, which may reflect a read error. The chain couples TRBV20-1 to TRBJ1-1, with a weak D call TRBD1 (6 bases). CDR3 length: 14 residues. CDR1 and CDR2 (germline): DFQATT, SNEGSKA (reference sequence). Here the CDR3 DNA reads TGCAGTACTAGAGCAATGGGGGGCAACACTGAAGCTTTCTTT. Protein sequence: CSTRAMGGNTEAFF.

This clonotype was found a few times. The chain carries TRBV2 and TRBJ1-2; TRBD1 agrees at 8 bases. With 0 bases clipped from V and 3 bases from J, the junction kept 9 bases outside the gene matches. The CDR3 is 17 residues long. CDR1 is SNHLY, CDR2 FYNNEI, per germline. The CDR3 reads CASSEALHTGGHYGYTF. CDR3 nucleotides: TGTGCCAGCAGTGAAGCGCTTCATACAGGGGGGCACTATGGCTACACCTTC.

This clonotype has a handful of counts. CDR3 sequence (DNA): TGTGCCACCAGGACAGGGTTTTGGGAGACCCAGTACTTC. Protein: CATRTGFWETQYF. The gene calls are TRBV15 and TRBJ2-5, with 7 bases that match TRBD1. Germline trimming cut 6 bases from V and 5 bases from J; bases unmatched to any gene: 6. This CDR3 is built from 13 residues. In germline, CDR1 is LNHNV, CDR2 YYDKDF (reference sequence).

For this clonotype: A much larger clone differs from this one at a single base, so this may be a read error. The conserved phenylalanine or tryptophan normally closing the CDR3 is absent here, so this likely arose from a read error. CDR3 sequence reads: CASSETRGLRGANVLTV. The CDR3 DNA follows: TGTGCCAGCAGTGAAACCAGGGGGCTAAGGGGGGCCAACGTCCTGACTGTC. The rearrangement uses TRBV6-4 and TRBJ2-6, with 8 bases that match TRBD1. This CDR3 spans 17 amino acids. J gave up 4 bases and V 3 bases, and 8 bases lay outside the gene matches. Germline assignment: CDR1 MRHNA and CDR2 SNTAGT.

The CDR3 region is CASREVWGYTF. The CDR3 region has the DNA TGTGCCAGCAGAGAAGTATGGGGCTACACCTTC. The gene calls are TRBV6-6 and TRBJ1-2; D is undetermined. V dropped 6 bases and J dropped 8 bases, with 10 bases sitting between them. The CDR3 totals 11 residues. Germline CDR1 is MNHNY and CDR2 is SVGAGI (reference sequence).

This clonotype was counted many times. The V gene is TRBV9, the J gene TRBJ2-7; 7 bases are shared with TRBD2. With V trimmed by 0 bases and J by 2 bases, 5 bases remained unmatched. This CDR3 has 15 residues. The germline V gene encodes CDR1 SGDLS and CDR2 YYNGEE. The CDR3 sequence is CASSVEPSGAYEQYF. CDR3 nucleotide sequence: TGTGCCAGCAGCGTAGAGCCCAGCGGGGCCTACGAGCAGTACTTC.

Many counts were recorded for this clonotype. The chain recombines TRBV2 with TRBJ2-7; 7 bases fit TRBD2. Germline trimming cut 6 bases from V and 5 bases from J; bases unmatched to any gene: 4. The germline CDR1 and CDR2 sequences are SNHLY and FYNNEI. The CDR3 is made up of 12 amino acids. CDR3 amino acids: CASRGGWNEQYF. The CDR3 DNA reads TGTGCCAGCAGGGGGGGGTGGAACGAGCAGTACTTC.

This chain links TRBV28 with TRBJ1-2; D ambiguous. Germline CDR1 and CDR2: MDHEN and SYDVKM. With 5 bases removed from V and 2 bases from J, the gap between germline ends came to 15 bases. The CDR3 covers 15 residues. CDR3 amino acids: CASSPANVFNYGYTF. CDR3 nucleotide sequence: TGTGCCAGCAGTCCAGCCAACGTATTCAACTATGGCTACACCTTC.

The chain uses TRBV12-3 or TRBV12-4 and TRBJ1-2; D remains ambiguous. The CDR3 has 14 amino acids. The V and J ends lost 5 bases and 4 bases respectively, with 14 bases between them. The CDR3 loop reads CASSRNAGSYGYTF. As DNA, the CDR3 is TGTGCCAGCAGTCGAAACGCCGGGAGCTATGGCTACACCTTC.

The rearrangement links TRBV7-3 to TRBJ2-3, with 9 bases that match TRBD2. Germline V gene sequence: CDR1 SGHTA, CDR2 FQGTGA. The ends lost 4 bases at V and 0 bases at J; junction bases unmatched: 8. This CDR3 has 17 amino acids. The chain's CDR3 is CASSSASGAASTDTQYF. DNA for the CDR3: TGTGCCAGCAGCTCGGCTAGCGGGGCTGCTAGCACAGATACGCAGTATTTT.

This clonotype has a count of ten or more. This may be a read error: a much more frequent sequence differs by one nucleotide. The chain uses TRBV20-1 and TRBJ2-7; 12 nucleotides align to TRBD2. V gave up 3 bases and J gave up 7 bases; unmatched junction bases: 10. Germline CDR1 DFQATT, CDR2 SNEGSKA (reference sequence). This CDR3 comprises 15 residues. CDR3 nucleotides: TGCAGTGCTAGGGCTAGCGGGGGGGATAACAATGAGCAGTACTTC. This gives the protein CSARASGGDNNEQYF.

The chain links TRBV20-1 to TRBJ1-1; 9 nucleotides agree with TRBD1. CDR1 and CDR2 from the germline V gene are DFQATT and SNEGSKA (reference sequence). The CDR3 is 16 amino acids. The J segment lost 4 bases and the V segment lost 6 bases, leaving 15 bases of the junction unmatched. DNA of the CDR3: TGCAGTGCCGAGGACAGGGGAAGGGTAAAGGGCACTGAAGCTTTCTTT. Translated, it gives CSAEDRGRVKGTEAFF.

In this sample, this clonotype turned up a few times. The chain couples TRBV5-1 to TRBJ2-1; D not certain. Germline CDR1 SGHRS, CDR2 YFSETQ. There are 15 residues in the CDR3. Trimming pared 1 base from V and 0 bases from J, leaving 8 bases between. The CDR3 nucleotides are TGCGCCAGCAGCTTGTCTACATCCTCCTACAATGAGCAGTTCTTC. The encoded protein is CASSLSTSSYNEQFF.

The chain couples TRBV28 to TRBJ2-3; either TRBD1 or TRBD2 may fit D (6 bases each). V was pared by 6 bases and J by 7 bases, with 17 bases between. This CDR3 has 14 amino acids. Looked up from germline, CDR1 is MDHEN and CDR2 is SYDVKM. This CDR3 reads CASRIPGAGYTQYF. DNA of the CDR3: TGTGCCAGCAGAATTCCGGGGGCGGGTTATACGCAGTATTTT.

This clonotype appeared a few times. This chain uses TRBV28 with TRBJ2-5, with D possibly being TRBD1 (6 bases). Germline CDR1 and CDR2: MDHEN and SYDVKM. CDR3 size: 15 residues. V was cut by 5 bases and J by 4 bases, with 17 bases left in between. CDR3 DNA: TGTGCCAGCAGTATAGCCAGGTTAGGGGGAGAGACCCAGTACTTC. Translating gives CASSIARLGGETQYF.

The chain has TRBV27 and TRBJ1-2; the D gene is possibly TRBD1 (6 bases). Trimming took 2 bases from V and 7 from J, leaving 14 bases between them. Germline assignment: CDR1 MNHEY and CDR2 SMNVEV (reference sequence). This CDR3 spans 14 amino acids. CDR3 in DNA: TGTGCCAGCAGTTTAACAGGGTATCTGTCTGGCTACACCTTC. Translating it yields CASSLTGYLSGYTF.

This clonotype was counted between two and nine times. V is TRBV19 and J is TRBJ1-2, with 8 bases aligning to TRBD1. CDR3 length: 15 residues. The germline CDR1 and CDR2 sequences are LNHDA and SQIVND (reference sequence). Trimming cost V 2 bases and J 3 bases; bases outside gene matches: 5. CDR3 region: CASSIPRTGYYGYTF. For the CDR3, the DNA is TGTGCCAGTAGTATACCCCGGACAGGGTACTATGGCTACACCTTC.